One sample yielded the 25 T cell receptor beta chains listed below, sequenced in a study of Tregs in tolerant kidney transplant recipients. Profiled with immunoSEQ multiplex PCR; TCRdb holds only in-frame clones, not every one. The sample has about 64,000 clones, about 87% seen once; the top ten hold 3.8%. Related graft donors supplied nonmyeloablative bone marrow transplants, and mixed chimerism was transient. The sequencing used CD4+ T cells from blood (PBMCs), collected 6 months after the transplant. The receptors here all came from a human patient who received a combined kidney and bone marrow transplant. Some of the T cells may derive from the graft donor.

V and J are TRBV19 and TRBJ2-2, with TRBD2 matching 7 bases. V gave up 3 bases and J gave up 6 bases; unmatched junction bases: 7. The CDR3 length is 15 residues. The germline V gene has CDR1 LNHDA and CDR2 SQIVND (reference sequence). In nucleotides, the CDR3 is TGTGCCAGTAGTATTCAGCGGGGCGGGGCCGGGGAGCTGTTTTTT. Amino acid sequence: CASSIQRGGAGELFF. The full variable domain, completed using reference TRBV19 and TRBJ2-2, is DGGITQSPKYLFRKEGQNVTLSCEQNLNHDAMYWYRQDPGQGLRLIYYSQIVNDFQKGDIAEGYSVSREKKESFPLTVTSAQKNPTAFYLCASSIQRGGAGELFFGEGSRLTVL.

V usage is TRBV5-4 and J usage is TRBJ2-1; 10 nucleotides align to TRBD2. Germline assignment: CDR1 SGHNT and CDR2 YYREEE (reference sequence). V was pared by 9 bases and J by 1 base, with 7 bases of the junction left unmatched. The CDR3 has 15 residues. CDR3 sequence: CATKEAGGSYNEQFF. The CDR3 nucleotides read TGTGCCACCAAAGAAGCGGGGGGGTCCTACAATGAGCAGTTCTTC.

V usage is TRBV11-2 and J usage is TRBJ2-2, with 7 nucleotides matching TRBD1. The V gene end was trimmed by 5 bases and the J gene end by 1 base; junction bases not matched to a gene: 4. CDR1 and CDR2 from the germline V gene are SGHAT and FQNNGV. CDR3 length: 15 amino acids. DNA of the CDR3: TGTGCCAGCAGCGAGAACAGGGGGAACACCGGGGAGCTGTTTTTT. The encoded protein is CASSENRGNTGELFF.

CDR3 sequence: CASSRFPGVAETQYF. Written as DNA, the CDR3 is TGTGCCAGTAGCCGCTTCCCGGGAGTGGCAGAGACCCAGTACTTC. The V gene is TRBV19, the J gene TRBJ2-5; a weak D match, TRBD2 (6 bases). The germline V gene encodes CDR1 LNHDA and CDR2 SQIVND (reference sequence). The CDR3 is 15 amino acids. With 6 bases removed from V and 4 bases from J, the gap between germline ends came to 18 bases.

The V call is TRBV27, the J call TRBJ1-1, with D possibly TRBD1 on 5 matching bases. The CDR3 covers 16 residues. V lost 3 bases and J 1 base, leaving 15 bases between the germline ends. Germline CDR1 is MNHEY and CDR2 is SMNVEV (reference sequence). CDR3 nucleotides: TGTGCCAGCAGTTTGCTAGGGGTTGGAAAGAACACTGAAGCTTTCTTT. Residues: CASSLLGVGKNTEAFF.

V and J are TRBV5-3 and TRBJ2-1; 10 bases fit TRBD2. TRBV5-3 qualifies as an ORF whose function is uncertain. The junction had 7 bases not matched to a gene; V was cut back by 2 bases and J by 2 bases. This CDR3 has 17 amino acids. In nucleotides, the CDR3 is TGTGCCAGAAGCTTATTTCTAGCGGGAGATACCTACAATGAGCAGTTCTTC. Protein: CARSLFLAGDTYNEQFF.

The chain uses TRBV5-4 and TRBJ1-2, with 7 bases that match TRBD1. The CDR3 spans 13 residues. Germline CDR1 and CDR2: SGHNT and YYREEE (reference sequence). V trimming: 5 bases; J trimming: 6 bases; junction bases outside the gene matches: 7. Here the CDR3 DNA reads TGTGCCAGCAGTCCCGACAGGGTTGATGGCTACACCTTC. Protein: CASSPDRVDGYTF.

This sequence joins TRBV30 and TRBJ2-4; tentative D call: TRBD1 (6 bases). V lost 4 bases to trimming and J lost 15 bases, with 22 bases between them. The CDR3 spans 13 residues. Per the germline V gene, CDR1 is GTSNPN and CDR2 is SVGIG (reference sequence). The CDR3 DNA reads as TGTGCCTGGACTCAATCTCGGGACACGGGGCGGTACTTC. It translates to CAWTQSRDTGRYF.

The chain has TRBV11-2 and TRBJ1-2; the match to TRBD1 covers 8 bases. The J segment lost 1 base and the V segment lost 1 base, leaving 8 bases of the junction unmatched. Germline V gene sequence: CDR1 SGHAT, CDR2 FQNNGV. The CDR3 runs to 17 residues. The CDR3 loop reads CASSLAFRDRNNYGYTF. The DNA for the CDR3 is TGTGCCAGCAGCTTAGCCTTCCGGGACAGGAATAACTATGGCTACACCTTC.

The chain combines TRBV19 with TRBJ1-5; D remains unclear. The CDR3 length is 13 residues. The germline CDR1 and CDR2 sequences are LNHDA and SQIVND (reference sequence). The V and J ends lost 4 bases and 3 bases respectively, with 7 bases between them. Here the CDR3 DNA reads TGTGCCAGTAGTAATCCTTACAATCAGCCCCAGCATTTT. It yields the protein CASSNPYNQPQHF. Drawing the rest from reference TRBV19 and TRBJ1-5, the complete variable domain is DGGITQSPKYLFRKEGQNVTLSCEQNLNHDAMYWYRQDPGQGLRLIYYSQIVNDFQKGDIAEGYSVSREKKESFPLTVTSAQKNPTAFYLCASSNPYNQPQHFGDGTRLSIL.

The rearrangement joins TRBV2 to TRBJ2-3; 9 nucleotides agree with TRBD1. This CDR3 has 17 residues. Germline CDR1 SNHLY, CDR2 FYNNEI. Trimming at V came to 2 bases and at J to 4 bases, leaving 10 bases not matched to a gene. CDR3 nucleotide sequence: TGTGCCAGCAGTGAAAGATATCCGGGACAGGGATCAGATACGCAGTATTTT. Translated: CASSERYPGQGSDTQYF.

The V and J genes are TRBV7-2 and TRBJ2-5; D is unresolved. From germline, CDR1 is SGHTA and CDR2 FQGNSA. V was shortened by 5 bases and J by 2 bases, with 9 bases between the two germline ends. The CDR3 covers 13 residues. The CDR3 region is CASSQTRQETQYF. Here the CDR3 DNA reads TGTGCCAGCAGCCAGACAAGACAAGAGACCCAGTACTTC. The full variable domain, in which reference TRBV7-2 and TRBJ2-5 provide the parts outside the CDR3, is GAGVSQSPSNKVTEKGKDVELRCDPISGHTALYWYRQSLGQGLEFLIYFQGNSAPDKSGLPSDRFSAERTGGSVSTLTIQRTQQEDSAVYLCASSQTRQETQYFGPGTRLLVL.

V and J are TRBV4-2 and TRBJ2-4; a possible D gene is TRBD2 (5 bases). V lost 1 base and J 0 bases, leaving 13 bases between the germline ends. Looked up from germline, CDR1 is LGHNA and CDR2 is YNFKEQ. The length of the CDR3 is 17 residues. Here the CDR3 DNA reads TGTGCCAGCAGCCAAGGGAGGCTGGTACTAGCCAAAAACATTCAGTACTTC. The encoded protein is CASSQGRLVLAKNIQYF.

This clone was seen only once. The gene calls are TRBV25-1 and TRBJ2-7; the match to TRBD2 covers 11 bases. The CDR3 sequence is 15 residues long. J gave up 3 bases and V 4 bases, and 5 bases lay outside the gene matches. CDR1 MGHDK and CDR2 SYGVNS come from the germline V gene. CDR3 protein: CASSGVLAGDYEQYF. CDR3 nucleotide sequence: TGTGCCAGCAGTGGTGTACTAGCGGGAGACTACGAGCAGTACTTC.

V gene TRBV5-1 combines with J gene TRBJ2-3; TRBD1 matches at 7 bases. The CDR3 is made up of 15 amino acids. J gave up 4 bases and V 4 bases, and 9 bases lay outside the gene matches. CDR1 is SGHRS, CDR2 YFSETQ, per germline. CDR3 protein: CASSPTGFYADTQYF. CDR3 nucleotides: TGCGCCAGCAGCCCGACAGGGTTTTATGCAGATACGCAGTATTTT. The full variable domain, rest sourced from reference TRBV5-1 and TRBJ2-3, is KAGVTQTPRYLIKTRGQQVTLSCSPISGHRSVSWYQQTPGQGLQFLFEYFSETQRNKGNFPGRFSGRQFSNSRSEMNVSTLELGDSALYLCASSPTGFYADTQYFGPGTRLTVL.

This chain joins TRBV5-4 and TRBJ2-3, with D unclear. CDR1 is SGHNT, CDR2 YYREEE, per germline (reference sequence). V was trimmed by 3 bases and J by 1 base, leaving 15 bases between them. The CDR3 has 16 amino acids. In DNA, the CDR3 is TGTGCCAGCAGCTCCCCAGTCGGTGAGGGCACAGATACGCAGTATTTT. This translates into CASSSPVGEGTDTQYF.

The CDR3 region has the DNA TGTGCCAGTAGCCCCGGGACACGCTATGAAGCTTTCTTT. Its translation: CASSPGTRYEAFF. The chain is built from TRBV19 and TRBJ1-1, with D perhaps matching TRBD1 (6 bases). Germline V gene data show CDR1 as LNHDA and CDR2 as SQIVND (reference sequence). The CDR3 has 13 residues. The V and J ends lost 6 bases and 7 bases respectively, with 15 bases between them.

The genes are TRBV25-1 and TRBJ2-3; 10 nucleotides align to TRBD1. CDR1 and CDR2 (germline): MGHDK, SYGVNS. CDR3 length equals 13 residues. Trimming removed 6 bases from V and 6 bases from J; junction bases left unmatched: 3. Here the CDR3 reads CASRRQGADTQYF. The DNA for the CDR3 is TGTGCCAGCAGGAGACAGGGGGCTGATACGCAGTATTTT.

V is TRBV7-3 and J is TRBJ2-7; 7 bases line up with TRBD2. V trimming: 5 bases; J trimming: 3 bases; junction bases outside the gene matches: 10. The CDR3 is 15 amino acids. Germline CDR1 and CDR2: SGHTA and FQGTGA. CDR3 nucleotide sequence: TGTGCCAGCAGCCCCCGTAGCGGGTCTCACTACGAGCAGTACTTC. Protein sequence: CASSPRSGSHYEQYF.

The chain carries TRBV10-3 and TRBJ1-1; a weak D match, TRBD1 (6 bases). The germline V gene encodes CDR1 ENHRY and CDR2 SYGVKD. V shed 4 bases and J shed 1 base, with 13 bases lying between them. The CDR3 has 15 amino acids. The CDR3 loop reads CAISGGGLQNTEAFF. CDR3 bases: TGTGCCATCAGTGGAGGGGGTCTCCAGAACACTGAAGCTTTCTTT.

The gene calls are TRBV6-4 and TRBJ2-5, with 10 positions matching TRBD2. The J call may be mistaken, given a closer DNA end match to TRBJ2-7. The CDR3 length is 18 residues. The germline gives CDR1 MRHNA, CDR2 SNTAGT. CDR3: CASSDPHLLAGDSYEQYF. Written as DNA, the CDR3 is TGTGCCAGCAGTGACCCCCACCTTCTAGCGGGGGACTCCTACGAGCAGTACTTC.

This clone was observed once. V gene TRBV19 combines with J gene TRBJ1-2, with 10 bases that match TRBD1. The germline CDR1 and CDR2 sequences are LNHDA and SQIVND (reference sequence). CDR3 length equals 21 residues. Trimming took 4 bases from V and 4 from J; bases not matched to a gene: 24. CDR3 sequence: CASSTRTRPPRMDRGGYGYTF. The CDR3 region has the DNA TGTGCCAGTAGTACCAGAACGCGGCCCCCCCGAATGGACAGGGGGGGCTATGGCTACACCTTC.

The chain carries TRBV4-1 and TRBJ2-5; maybe TRBD2 (5 bases). Trimming took off 5 bases at V and 5 bases at J, with 18 bases between the two ends. Germline-derived CDR1 and CDR2 are MGHRA and YSYEKL. The CDR3 totals 15 residues. Written as DNA, the CDR3 is TGCGCCAGCAGCGGTCTGGGAGCGACCGGGGAGACCCAGTACTTC. Its translation is CASSGLGATGETQYF.

CDR3 region: CASSGAATNSGNTIYF. As DNA, the CDR3 is TGTGCCAGCAGTGGGGCAGCTACAAACTCTGGAAACACCATATATTTT. The V and J genes are TRBV6-6 and TRBJ1-3, with D perhaps TRBD1 (5 bases). The V end lost 5 bases, the J end lost 0 bases, and 14 bases lay between the germline ends. From germline, CDR1 is MNHNY and CDR2 SVGAGI (reference sequence). CDR3 size: 16 residues.

This rearrangement joins TRBV7-9 to TRBJ2-1, with 7 positions matching TRBD1. The CDR3 consists of 15 residues. CDR1 SEHNR and CDR2 FQNEAQ come from the germline V gene (reference sequence). J was trimmed by 6 bases and V by 6 bases; bases with no gene match: 11. CDR3 region: CASRFFDRVSNEQFF. The CDR3 region has the DNA TGTGCCAGCAGGTTCTTCGACAGGGTCTCCAATGAGCAGTTCTTC. The full variable domain, its missing parts supplied by reference TRBV7-9 and TRBJ2-1, is DTGVSQNPRHKITKRGQNVTFRCDPISEHNRLYWYRQTLGQGPEFLTYFQNEAQLEKSRLLSDRFSAERPKGSFSTLEIQRTEQGDSAMYLCASRFFDRVSNEQFFGPGTRLTVL.